This T cell receptor (beta chain) was retrieved from a study of blood T cell repertoires in COVID-19. Overall study context: T cells, B-cell-depleted T cells, or PBMCs supplied cDNA or gDNA.

After removal of 4 bases from V and 5 bases from J, the junction contained 3 bases not matched to a gene. The CDR3 consists of 12 residues. Germline lookup yields CDR1 SQVTM and CDR2 ANQGSEA. Clones were sequenced by immunoSEQ multiplex PCR, and TCRdb holds only the in-frame ones, with some missing. This table has about 170,000 clones, 80% to 90% appearing once. The sequence derives from an elderly woman with COVID-19, enrolled during active disease. This chain connects TRBV29-1 to TRBJ2-5, with 8 bases lining up with TRBD1. Sequences were obtained from peripheral blood. CDR3 region: CSVAGGAETQYF. The CDR3 DNA follows: TGCAGCGTTGCAGGGGGCGCCGAGACCCAGTACTTC.